The clone carrying this T cell receptor (beta chain) was seen only once. Germline V gene lookup returns CDR1 SGHTA and CDR2 FQGNSA. V lost 0 bases to trimming and J lost 4 bases, with 9 bases between them. The CDR3 sequence is 14 residues long. This sample was taken from a study of T cell changes during pregnancy in multiple sclerosis. Sequencing was performed with immunoSEQ multiplex PCR; in TCRdb, only in-frame clones are kept and a portion is missing. Among 50,000 to 65,000 clones listed, approximately 91% were seen once. The TCR originated in a female donor with multiple sclerosis, enrolled in a pregnancy study. Specimen: peripheral blood, collected after pregnancy. The chain links TRBV7-2 to TRBJ1-2; D possibly corresponds to TRBD1 (5 bases). CDR3 sequence (DNA): TGTGCCAGCAGCTTAGCCCGGGGGGGCTATGGCTACACCTTC. Its protein product is CASSLARGGYGYTF. The whole variable domain, remainder taken from reference TRBV7-2 and TRBJ1-2, is GAGVSQSPSNKVTEKGKDVELRCDPISGHTALYWYRQSLGQGLEFLIYFQGNSAPDKSGLPSDRFSAERTGGSVSTLTIQRTQQEDSAVYLCASSLARGGYGYTFGSGTRLTVV.